This TCR beta chain came from a study of cytomegalovirus exposure and HLA in healthy donors. About the research overall: Previous work identified 100 million or so unique TCR beta sequences from around 170 million T cells.

In the PCR, 60 Vbeta and 13 Jbeta primers were used. Measured with immunoSEQ multiplex PCR; TCRdb has only the in-frame clones, and not every one. Among about 170,000 clones listed, about 79% were seen once. When sampled, the donors appeared nominally healthy, though they likely had unrecorded immune exposures. Notes on this clone: Its specificity is unknown.

The study, taken as a whole, reports: Segments of the TCR beta V type were, in most cases, productive about 90% or about 30% of the time in an earlier analysis. Among TCR beta chains, those listed as cytomegalovirus-associated numbered around 160.

Germline V lookup: CDR1 LNHDA, CDR2 SQIVND (reference sequence). The CDR3 loop spans 15 amino acids. Trimming removed 4 bases from V and 4 bases from J; junction bases left unmatched: 3. This TCR was recovered from a woman between 50 and 59 years old in good health and CMV-seropositive. The sequenced material came from PBMCs. V gene TRBV19 combines with J gene TRBJ1-5; TRBD1 matches at 11 bases. CDR3 region: CASSTRDRGNQPQHF. CDR3 sequence (DNA): TGTGCCAGTAGTACCCGGGACAGGGGGAATCAGCCCCAGCATTTT.